The entry below describes one TCR beta chain. CDR3 length equals 19 residues. Trimming cost V 1 base and J 0 bases, with 18 bases left between them. Germline V gene data show CDR1 as SGHTA and CDR2 as FQGNSA. The source of the sample is a study of blood T cell repertoires in COVID-19. Across the whole study: The cDNA or gDNA used as material had been derived from T cells, B-cell-depleted T cells, or PBMCs.

Profiling relied on immunoSEQ multiplex PCR, and the TCRdb table lists in-frame clones only, not all of them. The repertoire includes around 140,000 clones, around 89% of them detected once, and approximately 4.5% sits in the top ten. While infection was still active, Seattle patients were enrolled and then followed longitudinally. The gene calls are TRBV7-2 and TRBJ1-4; D unresolved. This receptor was taken from a man aged 55 to 70 with COVID-19, enrolled during active disease. The sequenced material came from peripheral blood. This CDR3 is CASSLGPGGGGATNEKLFF. In DNA, the CDR3 is TGTGCCAGCAGCTTAGGCCCCGGAGGAGGAGGCGCAACTAATGAAAAACTGTTTTTT.